This passage covers 6 T cell receptor beta chains from one sample sequenced in a study of cytomegalovirus exposure and HLA in healthy donors. The PCR had 60 Vbeta and 13 Jbeta primers. Some clones are missing from TCRdb's copy, which holds only in-frame ones; the method was immunoSEQ multiplex PCR. The sample table sets out 75,000 to 90,000 clones. Sequenced material: PBMCs. Receptors were obtained from an older woman in good health and CMV-seronegative.

This chain uses TRBV19 with TRBJ2-7, with 14 bases lining up with TRBD2. Unmatched junction bases numbered 4, after V lost 6 bases and J lost 6 bases. CDR1 and CDR2 from the germline V gene are LNHDA and SQIVND (reference sequence). There are 14 residues in the CDR3. The CDR3 protein is CASSQGLAGAEQYF. The CDR3 nucleotides read TGTGCCAGTAGCCAGGGACTAGCGGGAGCCGAGCAGTACTTC.

The rearrangement joins TRBV11-2 to TRBJ2-5, with TRBD1 identical over 10 bases. V lost 1 base to trimming and J lost 3 bases; unmatched junction nucleotides: 2. The germline gives CDR1 SGHAT, CDR2 FQNNGV. This CDR3 comprises 15 residues. The CDR3 is CASSLVGTGEETQYF. In DNA, the CDR3 is TGTGCCAGCAGCTTAGTAGGGACAGGGGAAGAGACCCAGTACTTC.

J is TRBJ2-3 and V is TRBV7-8; 9 bases match TRBD2. Germline values: CDR1 SGHVS, CDR2 FQNEAQ. V was pared by 1 base and J by 3 bases, with 2 bases of the junction left unmatched. This CDR3 comprises 15 residues. The CDR3 DNA follows: TGTGCCAGCAGCTTAGGGCGGGGGGGGACAGATACGCAGTATTTT. Its protein product is CASSLGRGGTDTQYF.

About this clone itself: The same CDR3 is also encoded by other DNA sequences in this sample. This chain joins TRBV7-2 and TRBJ2-7; TRBD1 matches 7 bases. The V gene's germline CDR1 is SGHTA and CDR2 FQGNSA. The junction had 4 bases not matched to a gene; V was cut back by 2 bases and J by 0 bases. This CDR3 spans 15 amino acids. The CDR3 nucleotides read TGTGCCAGCAGCTTACGACAGGGAGACTCCTACGAGCAGTACTTC. This gives the protein CASSLRQGDSYEQYF.

The chain joins TRBV5-5 to TRBJ2-1, with 10 bases matching TRBD1. CDR1 is SGHKS, CDR2 YYEKEE, per germline (reference sequence). CDR3 length: 16 residues. The junction had 10 bases not matched to a gene; V was cut back by 5 bases and J by 5 bases. The CDR3 sequence is CASSWSRDRGHNEQFF. DNA for the CDR3: TGTGCCAGCAGTTGGTCCCGGGACAGGGGACACAATGAGCAGTTCTTC.

The rearrangement links TRBV5-1 to TRBJ1-2, with D uncertain. Germline V CDR1 and CDR2: SGHRS, YFSETQ. V dropped 0 bases and J dropped 8 bases, with 11 bases sitting between them. The CDR3 has 13 residues. The CDR3 loop is CASSLEGSQGYTF. As DNA, the CDR3 is TGCGCCAGCAGCTTGGAAGGGAGTCAAGGCTACACCTTC.